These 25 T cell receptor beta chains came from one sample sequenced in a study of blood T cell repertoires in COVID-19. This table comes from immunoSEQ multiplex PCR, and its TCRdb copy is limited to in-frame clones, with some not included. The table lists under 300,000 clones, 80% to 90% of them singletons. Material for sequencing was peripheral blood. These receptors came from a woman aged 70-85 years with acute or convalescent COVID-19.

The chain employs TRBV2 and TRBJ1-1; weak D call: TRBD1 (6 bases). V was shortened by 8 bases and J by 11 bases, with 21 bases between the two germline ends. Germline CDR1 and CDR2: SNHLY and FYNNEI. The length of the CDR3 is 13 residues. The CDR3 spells CASRVDRTVWAFF. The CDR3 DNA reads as TGTGCCAGCCGAGTAGACAGGACAGTTTGGGCTTTCTTT.

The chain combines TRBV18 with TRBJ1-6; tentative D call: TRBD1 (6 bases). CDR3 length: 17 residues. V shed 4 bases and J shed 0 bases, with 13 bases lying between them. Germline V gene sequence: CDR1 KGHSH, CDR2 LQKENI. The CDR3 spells CASSQGQTSSYNSPLHF. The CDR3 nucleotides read TGTGCCAGCTCACAAGGACAGACGAGCTCCTATAATTCACCCCTCCACTTT.

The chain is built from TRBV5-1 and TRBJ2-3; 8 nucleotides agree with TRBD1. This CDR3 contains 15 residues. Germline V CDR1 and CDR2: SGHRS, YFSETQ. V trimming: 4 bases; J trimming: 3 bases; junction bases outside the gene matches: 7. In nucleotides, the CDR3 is TGCGCCAGCAGCCTGACAGGGGACGTGACAGATACGCAGTATTTT. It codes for CASSLTGDVTDTQYF.

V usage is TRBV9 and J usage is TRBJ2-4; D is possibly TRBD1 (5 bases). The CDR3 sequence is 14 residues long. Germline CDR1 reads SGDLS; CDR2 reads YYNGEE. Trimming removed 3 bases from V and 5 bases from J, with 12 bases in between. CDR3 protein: CASSDPGNENIQYF. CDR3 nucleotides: TGTGCCAGCAGCGACCCAGGGAACGAAAACATTCAGTACTTC.

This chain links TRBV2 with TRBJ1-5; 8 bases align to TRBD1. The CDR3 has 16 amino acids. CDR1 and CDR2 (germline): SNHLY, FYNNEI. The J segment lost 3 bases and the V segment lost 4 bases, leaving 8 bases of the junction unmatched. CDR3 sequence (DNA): TGTGCCAGCAGTGGTCCCGGGACAGGAGTCAATCAGCCCCAGCATTTT. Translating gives CASSGPGTGVNQPQHF.

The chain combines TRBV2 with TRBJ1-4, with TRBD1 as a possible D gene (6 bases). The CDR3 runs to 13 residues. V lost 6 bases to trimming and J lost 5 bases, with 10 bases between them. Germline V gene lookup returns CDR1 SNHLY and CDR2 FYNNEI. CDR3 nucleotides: TGTGCCAGCAGCCGCGGACAGAATGAAAAACTGTTTTTT. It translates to CASSRGQNEKLFF. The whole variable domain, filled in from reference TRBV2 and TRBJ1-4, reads EPEVTQTPSHQVTQMGQEVILRCVPISNHLYFYWYRQILGQKVEFLVSFYNNEISEKSEIFDDQFSVERPDGSNFTLKIRSTKLEDSAMYFCASSRGQNEKLFFGSGTQLSVL.

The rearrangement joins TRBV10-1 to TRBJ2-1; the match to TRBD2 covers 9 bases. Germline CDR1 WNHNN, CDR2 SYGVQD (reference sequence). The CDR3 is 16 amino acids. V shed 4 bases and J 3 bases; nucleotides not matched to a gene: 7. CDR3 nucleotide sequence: TGCGCCAGCAGTGGACCAGCGGGGGGTAGCTACAATGAGCAGTTCTTC. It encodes CASSGPAGGSYNEQFF.

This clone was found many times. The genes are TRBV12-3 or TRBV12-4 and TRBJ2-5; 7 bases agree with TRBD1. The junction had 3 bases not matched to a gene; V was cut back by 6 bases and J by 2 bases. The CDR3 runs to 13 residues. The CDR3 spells CASSLGQQETQYF. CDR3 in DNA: TGTGCCAGCAGCCTGGGACAGCAAGAGACCCAGTACTTC.

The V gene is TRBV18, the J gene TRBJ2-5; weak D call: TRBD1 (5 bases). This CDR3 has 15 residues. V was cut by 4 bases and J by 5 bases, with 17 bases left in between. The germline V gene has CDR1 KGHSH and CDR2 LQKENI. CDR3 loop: CASSQGASIGETQYF. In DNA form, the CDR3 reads TGTGCCAGCTCACAAGGGGCATCGATAGGGGAGACCCAGTACTTC.

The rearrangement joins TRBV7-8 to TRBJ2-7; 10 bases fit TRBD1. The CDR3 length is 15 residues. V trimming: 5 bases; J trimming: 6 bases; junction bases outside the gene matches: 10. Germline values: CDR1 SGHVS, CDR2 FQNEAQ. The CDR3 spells CASSRTLWTGGEQYF. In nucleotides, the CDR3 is TGTGCCAGCAGCCGAACGCTCTGGACAGGGGGCGAGCAGTACTTC.

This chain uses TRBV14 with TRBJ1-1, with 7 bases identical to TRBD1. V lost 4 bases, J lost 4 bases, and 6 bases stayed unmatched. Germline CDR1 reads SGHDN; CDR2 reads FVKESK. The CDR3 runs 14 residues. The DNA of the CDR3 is TGTGCCAGCAGCCCCTGGACAGGAGGCACTGAAGCTTTCTTT. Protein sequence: CASSPWTGGTEAFF.

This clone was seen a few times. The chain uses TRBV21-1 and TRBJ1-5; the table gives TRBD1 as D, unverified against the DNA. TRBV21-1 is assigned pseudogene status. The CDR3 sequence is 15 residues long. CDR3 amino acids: CASSNGDRADQPQHF. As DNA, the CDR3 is TGTGCCAGCAGCAATGGGGACAGGGCGGATCAGCCCCAGCATTTT.

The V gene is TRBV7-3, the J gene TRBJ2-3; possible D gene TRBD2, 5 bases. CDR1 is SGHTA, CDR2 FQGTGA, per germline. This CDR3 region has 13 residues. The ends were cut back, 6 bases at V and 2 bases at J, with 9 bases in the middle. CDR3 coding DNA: TGTGCCAGCAGTTACGGGGACACAGATACGCAGTATTTT. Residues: CASSYGDTDTQYF.

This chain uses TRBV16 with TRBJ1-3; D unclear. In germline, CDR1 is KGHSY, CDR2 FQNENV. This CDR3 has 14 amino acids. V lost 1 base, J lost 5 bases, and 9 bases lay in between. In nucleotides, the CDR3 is TGTGCCAGCAGCCAATGGCAAGAAAGAAACACCATATATTTT. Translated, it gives CASSQWQERNTIYF.

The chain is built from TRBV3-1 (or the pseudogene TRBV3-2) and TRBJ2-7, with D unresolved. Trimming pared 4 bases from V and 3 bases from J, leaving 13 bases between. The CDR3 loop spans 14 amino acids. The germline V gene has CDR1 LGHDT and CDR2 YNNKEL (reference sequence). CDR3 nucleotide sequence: TGTGCCAGCAGCCGAAAGCTGAACTACTACGAGCAGTACTTC. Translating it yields CASSRKLNYYEQYF.

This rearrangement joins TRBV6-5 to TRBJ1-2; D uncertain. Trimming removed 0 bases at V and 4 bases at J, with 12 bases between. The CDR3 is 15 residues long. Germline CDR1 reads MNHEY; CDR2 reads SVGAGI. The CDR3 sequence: CASSYSSEQLYGYTF. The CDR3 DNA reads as TGTGCCAGCAGTTACTCGAGTGAACAGCTCTATGGCTACACCTTC.

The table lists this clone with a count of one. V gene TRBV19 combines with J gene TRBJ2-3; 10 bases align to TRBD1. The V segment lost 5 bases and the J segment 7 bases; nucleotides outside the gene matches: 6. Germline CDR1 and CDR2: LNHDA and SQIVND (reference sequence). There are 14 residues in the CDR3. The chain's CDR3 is CASSPTGGAYTQYF. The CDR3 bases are TGTGCCAGTAGTCCGACAGGGGGCGCATATACGCAGTATTTT.

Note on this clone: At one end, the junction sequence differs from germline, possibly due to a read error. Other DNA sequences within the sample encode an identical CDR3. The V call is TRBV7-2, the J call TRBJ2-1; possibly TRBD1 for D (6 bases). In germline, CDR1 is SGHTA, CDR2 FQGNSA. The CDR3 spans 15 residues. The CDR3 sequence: CASSLEVGARNEQFF. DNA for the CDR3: TGTGCCAGCAGTTTAGAGGTGGGGGCGCGGAATGAGCAGTTCTTC. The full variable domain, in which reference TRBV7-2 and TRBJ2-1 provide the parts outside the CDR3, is GAGVSQSPSNKVTEKGKDVELRCDPISGHTALYWYRQSLGQGLEFLIYFQGNSAPDKSGLPSDRFSAERTGGSVSTLTIQRTQQEDSAVYLCASSLEVGARNEQFFGPGTRLTVL.

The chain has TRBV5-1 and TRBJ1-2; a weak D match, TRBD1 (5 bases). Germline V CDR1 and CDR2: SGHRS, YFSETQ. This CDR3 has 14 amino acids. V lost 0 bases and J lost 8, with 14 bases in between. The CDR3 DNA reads TGCGCCAGCAGCTTGGAGGGGAGGAGGGAAGGCTACACCTTC. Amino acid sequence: CASSLEGRREGYTF.

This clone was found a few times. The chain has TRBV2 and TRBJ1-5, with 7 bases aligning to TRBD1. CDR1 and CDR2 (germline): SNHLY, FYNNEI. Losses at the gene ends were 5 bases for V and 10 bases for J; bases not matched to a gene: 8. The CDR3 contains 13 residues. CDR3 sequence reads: CASSLDRAGPQHF. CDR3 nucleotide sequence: TGTGCCAGCAGTCTTGACAGGGCAGGACCCCAGCATTTT.

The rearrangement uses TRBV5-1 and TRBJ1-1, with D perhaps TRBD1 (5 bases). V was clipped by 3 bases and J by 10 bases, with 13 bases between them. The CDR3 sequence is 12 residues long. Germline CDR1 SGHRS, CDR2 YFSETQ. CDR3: CASSSDGGRAFF. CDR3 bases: TGCGCCAGCAGCTCTGATGGGGGGAGAGCTTTCTTT.

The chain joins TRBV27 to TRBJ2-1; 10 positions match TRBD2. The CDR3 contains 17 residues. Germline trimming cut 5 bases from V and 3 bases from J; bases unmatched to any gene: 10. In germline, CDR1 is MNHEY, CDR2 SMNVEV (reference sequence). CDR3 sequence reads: CASSQKRGGPGYNEQFF. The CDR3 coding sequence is TGTGCCAGCAGTCAAAAGCGGGGGGGCCCAGGCTACAATGAGCAGTTCTTC.

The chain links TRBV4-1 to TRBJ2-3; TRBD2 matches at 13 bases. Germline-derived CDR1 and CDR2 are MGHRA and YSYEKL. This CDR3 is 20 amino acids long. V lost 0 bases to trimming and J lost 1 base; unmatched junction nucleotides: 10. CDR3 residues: CASSQDLGLAGSWGTDTQYF. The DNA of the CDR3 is TGCGCCAGCAGCCAAGATTTGGGACTAGCGGGGTCCTGGGGCACAGATACGCAGTATTTT.

The CDR3 DNA is TGTGCCACCAGCAGAGAGTTAGCGGGGGTCCACAATGAGCAGTTCTTC. Protein: CATSRELAGVHNEQFF. The chain has TRBV15 and TRBJ2-1, with TRBD2 identical over 9 bases. J lost 5 bases, V lost 0 bases, and 5 bases had no gene match. Germline CDR1 reads LNHNV; CDR2 reads YYDKDF (reference sequence). The CDR3 covers 16 residues.

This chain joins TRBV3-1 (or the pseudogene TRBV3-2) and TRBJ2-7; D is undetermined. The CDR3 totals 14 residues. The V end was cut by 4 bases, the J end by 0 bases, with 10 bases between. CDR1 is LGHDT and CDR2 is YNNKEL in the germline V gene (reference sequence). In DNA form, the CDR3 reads TGTGCCAGCAGCCCGACTGGAAGCTCCTACGAGCAGTACTTC. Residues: CASSPTGSSYEQYF.